This T cell receptor beta chain was found in a study of T cell responses to AZD1222 COVID-19 vaccine. Findings of the study overall: Seropositivity was recorded at baseline in only six AZD1222 recipients. Spike-wide coverage was observed for vaccine-associated CD4 TCRs, with dominant responses at 160-218 and 743-854. In a largely white British group with more females than males, clonal diversity was possibly underestimated.

On this clone itself: Its antigen is unknown.

Using immunoSEQ multiplex PCR, the repertoire was profiled, and TCRdb retains in-frame clones only, with some absent. The profile shows approximately 99,000 clones, approximately 89% of them singletons. Per the germline V gene, CDR1 is MRHNA and CDR2 is SNTAGT. This CDR3 is 14 amino acids long. V shed 5 bases and J shed 0 bases, with 9 bases lying between them. The chain carries TRBV6-4 and TRBJ2-3; D is possibly TRBD1 (5 bases). Source: peripheral blood, taken on day 0 of MenACWY control vaccination. This clonotype was sampled from an adult in good health. The CDR3 is CASSLGVSTDTQYF. The CDR3 nucleotides read TGTGCCAGCAGTTTAGGGGTGAGCACAGATACGCAGTATTTT.